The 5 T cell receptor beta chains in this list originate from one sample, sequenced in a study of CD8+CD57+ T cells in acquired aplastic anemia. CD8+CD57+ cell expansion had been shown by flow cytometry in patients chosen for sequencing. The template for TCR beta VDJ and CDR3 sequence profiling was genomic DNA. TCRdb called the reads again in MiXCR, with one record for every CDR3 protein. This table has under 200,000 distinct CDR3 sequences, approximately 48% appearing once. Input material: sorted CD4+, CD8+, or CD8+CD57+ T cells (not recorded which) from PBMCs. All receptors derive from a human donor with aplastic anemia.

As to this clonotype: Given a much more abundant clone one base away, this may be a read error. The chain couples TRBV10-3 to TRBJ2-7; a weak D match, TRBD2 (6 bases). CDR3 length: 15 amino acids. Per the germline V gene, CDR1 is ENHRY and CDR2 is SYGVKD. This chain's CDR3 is CAFSLTGSQTYEQYF. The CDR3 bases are TGTGCCTTCAGCCTTACCGGGAGCCAAACCTACGAGCAGTACTTC.

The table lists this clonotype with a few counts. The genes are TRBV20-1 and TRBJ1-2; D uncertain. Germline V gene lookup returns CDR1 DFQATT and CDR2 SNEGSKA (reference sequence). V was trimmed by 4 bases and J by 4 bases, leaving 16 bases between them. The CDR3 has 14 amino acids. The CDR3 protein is CSAIPLGLIYGYTF. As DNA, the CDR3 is TGCAGTGCTATCCCCCTCGGACTGATCTATGGCTACACCTTC.

DNA of the CDR3: TGCAGCGTGGGCCGGGACGGACTCTCCTACGAGCAGTACTTC. Translated: CSVGRDGLSYEQYF. V is TRBV29-1 and J is TRBJ2-7; D possibly uses TRBD1 or TRBD2 (5 bases each). Trimming pared 6 bases from V and 0 bases from J, leaving 15 bases between. The germline V gene encodes CDR1 SQVTM and CDR2 ANQGSEA. CDR3 size: 14 residues.

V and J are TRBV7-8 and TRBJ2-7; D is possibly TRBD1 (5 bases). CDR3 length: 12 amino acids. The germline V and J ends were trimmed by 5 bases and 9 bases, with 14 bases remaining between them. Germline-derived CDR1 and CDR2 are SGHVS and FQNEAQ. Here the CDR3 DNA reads TGTGCCAGCAGCCTTGACAGTATAGTGCAGTACTTC. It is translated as CASSLDSIVQYF.

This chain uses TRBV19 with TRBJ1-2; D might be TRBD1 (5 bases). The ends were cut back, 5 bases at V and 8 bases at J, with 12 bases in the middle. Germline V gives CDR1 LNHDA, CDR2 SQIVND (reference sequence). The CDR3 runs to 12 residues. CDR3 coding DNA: TGTGCCAGTAGTGTCCCCGGGGCGGGCTACACCTTC. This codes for CASSVPGAGYTF. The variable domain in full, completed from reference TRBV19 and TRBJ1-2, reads DGGITQSPKYLFRKEGQNVTLSCEQNLNHDAMYWYRQDPGQGLRLIYYSQIVNDFQKGDIAEGYSVSREKKESFPLTVTSAQKNPTAFYLCASSVPGAGYTFGSGTRLTVV.